The 5 T cell receptor beta chains presented below share a single source sample, sequenced in a study of beta chain features in type 1 diabetes. What was sequenced were expressed TCRB transcripts, since all of the isolated RNA had been reverse transcribed. Method: immunoSEQ multiplex PCR; TCRdb's copy keeps in-frame clones and lacks some. Of about 110,000 clones listed, 40% are singletons. Sequencing was done on a sample of stem cell memory CD4+ T cells from blood. These receptors all stem from a woman aged 18-29 years in good health.

The V and J genes are TRBV14 and TRBJ2-7, with TRBD1 as a possible D gene (6 bases). CDR3 length: 14 amino acids. Per the germline V gene, CDR1 is SGHDN and CDR2 is FVKESK. With 1 base removed from V and 4 bases from J, the gap between germline ends came to 11 bases. The CDR3 region has the DNA TGTGCCAGCAGCCAAGGCCTACAGGGTTACGAGCAGTACTTC. As protein: CASSQGLQGYEQYF.

The V call is TRBV7-9, the J call TRBJ2-7; D is ambiguous. CDR3 length equals 12 residues. V was pared by 1 base and J by 6 bases, with 7 bases between. Germline V gene data show CDR1 as SEHNR and CDR2 as FQNEAQ (reference sequence). The DNA for the CDR3 is TGTGCCAGCAGCTTAGAGTCCGGCGAGCAGTACTTC. Residues: CASSLESGEQYF.

The chain carries TRBV14 and TRBJ1-2, with a tentative D call TRBD1 (6 bases). The CDR3 has 12 amino acids. CDR1 SGHDN and CDR2 FVKESK come from the germline V gene. V lost 3 bases to trimming and J lost 5 bases, with 7 bases between them. The CDR3 DNA reads as TGTGCCAGCAGCCAGACAGGTTATGGCTACACCTTC. Translation: CASSQTGYGYTF.

V gene TRBV14 combines with J gene TRBJ2-1; 11 nucleotides line up with TRBD2. V lost 5 bases and J lost 0; bases outside the gene matches: 12. In germline, CDR1 is SGHDN, CDR2 FVKESK. The CDR3 consists of 19 residues. CDR3 region: CASSRNAGLAASSYNEQFF. The CDR3 DNA follows: TGTGCCAGCAGCAGAAACGCGGGACTAGCGGCTAGCTCCTACAATGAGCAGTTCTTC.

V usage is TRBV7-8 and J usage is TRBJ2-2, with a tentative D call TRBD2 (5 bases). This CDR3 is 14 amino acids long. The germline CDR1 and CDR2 sequences are SGHVS and FQNEAQ. This CDR3 reads CALRLRGNTGELFF. CDR3 in DNA: TGTGCTCTACGGTTACGGGGGAACACCGGGGAGCTGTTTTTT.